The 10 T cell receptor beta chains listed next were all sequenced from one sample in a study of identical twins. Each CDR3 protein is one row after TCRdb ran MiXCR on the 5' RACE reads. The sample carries 200,000 to 250,000 distinct CDR3 sequences, around 6.6% recorded once. This sample also appeared in a second study, on yellow fever vaccine responses in identical twins.

What was sequenced was memory (CD45RO+) T cells sorted from blood. The receptor source for this set is a woman between 18 and 29 years old in good health.

This clonotype has just a few counts. The chain's CDR3 is CASSFFNGGDGYTF. DNA of the CDR3: TGTGCCAGCAGTTTTTTCAACGGGGGCGATGGCTACACCTTC. The chain couples TRBV12-3 or TRBV12-4 to TRBJ1-2; weak D call: TRBD1 (6 bases). The CDR3 has 14 amino acids. V was trimmed by 3 bases and J by 6 bases, leaving 14 bases between them.

This clonotype was observed a few times. The J gene is TRBJ1-5, the V gene TRBV27; D is undetermined. The CDR3 has 13 residues. The germline CDR1 and CDR2 sequences are MNHEY and SMNVEV (reference sequence). Trimming removed 5 bases from V and 0 bases from J, with 5 bases in between. The CDR3: CASSPFSNQPQHF. The CDR3, as DNA: TGTGCCAGCAGTCCCTTTAGCAATCAGCCCCAGCATTTT.

This clonotype occurred many times. V and J are TRBV7-8 and TRBJ1-5, with D possibly matching TRBD1 (5 bases). The germline gives CDR1 SGHVS, CDR2 FQNEAQ. Trimming removed 1 base from V and 6 bases from J, with 25 bases in between. The CDR3 sequence is 19 residues long. For the CDR3, the DNA is TGTGCCAGCAGCTTAGAATCCGGTTTTCCAGGGTGGGGTGGTCAGCCCCAGCATTTT. It translates to CASSLESGFPGWGGQPQHF.

The rearrangement joins TRBV14 to TRBJ2-1; weak D call: TRBD1 (6 bases). The CDR3 extends over 12 amino acids. The germline gives CDR1 SGHDN, CDR2 FVKESK. V lost 4 bases and J lost 9, with 10 bases in between. CDR3 sequence: CASSPRGGEQFF. CDR3 nucleotide sequence: TGTGCCAGCAGCCCTAGAGGGGGTGAGCAGTTCTTC. Full variable domain (missing parts from reference TRBV14 and TRBJ2-1): EAGVTQFPSHSVIEKGQTVTLRCDPISGHDNLYWYRRVMGKEIKFLLHFVKESKQDESGMPNNRFLAERTGGTYSTLKVQPAELEDSGVYFCASSPRGGEQFFGPGTRLTVL.

This chain joins TRBV7-8 and TRBJ1-1; unclear D gene. CDR3 length equals 15 residues. Germline V gene sequence: CDR1 SGHVS, CDR2 FQNEAQ. Trimming took 1 base from V and 1 from J, leaving 10 bases between them. In nucleotides, the CDR3 is TGTGCCAGCAGCTTAGGAGGATTCGCGAACACTGAAGCTTTCTTT. Its translation: CASSLGGFANTEAFF.

There are a few counts of this clonotype. The rearrangement joins TRBV27 to TRBJ2-2; no clear D. The CDR3 is made up of 15 amino acids. V lost 3 bases and J lost 6, with 14 bases in between. Germline lookup yields CDR1 MNHEY and CDR2 SMNVEV (reference sequence). This CDR3 is CASSLRRSLPGELFF. CDR3 nucleotides: TGTGCCAGCAGTTTGCGCAGGAGCCTTCCCGGGGAGCTGTTTTTT.

The V and J genes are TRBV20-1 and TRBJ2-4; D unclear. Germline assignment: CDR1 DFQATT and CDR2 SNEGSKA (reference sequence). The CDR3 has 12 residues. V lost 1 base to trimming and J lost 6 bases, with 7 bases between them. The CDR3 DNA sequence: TGCAGTGCTAGAGTAGGCCGAAACATTCAGTACTTC. Encoded protein: CSARVGRNIQYF.

This clonotype has at least ten counts. The rearrangement joins TRBV5-1 to TRBJ1-1, with 7 positions matching TRBD1. This CDR3 comprises 15 residues. With V trimmed by 6 bases and J by 4 bases, 12 bases remained unmatched. Germline CDR1 SGHRS, CDR2 YFSETQ. The CDR3 coding sequence is TGCGCCAGCAACGGGGAGCCTAACAGGGGCACTGAAGCTTTCTTT. Encoded protein: CASNGEPNRGTEAFF.

This clonotype has a handful of counts. The chain recombines TRBV5-1 with TRBJ2-1; TRBD1 agrees at 9 bases. Germline V lookup: CDR1 SGHRS, CDR2 YFSETQ. After removal of 0 bases from V and 8 bases from J, the junction contained 6 bases not matched to a gene. The CDR3 runs to 15 residues. The CDR3 spells CASSLEGQGSDEQFF. Written as DNA, the CDR3 is TGCGCCAGCAGCTTGGAGGGACAGGGTTCTGATGAGCAGTTCTTC.

This clonotype was recorded many times. The CDR3 DNA is TGTGCCAGCAGCTTAGCGGTCGGTGGGGGATTCACAGATACGCAGTATTTT. This translates into CASSLAVGGGFTDTQYF. This chain uses TRBV7-9 with TRBJ2-3; D assignment may be TRBD1 or TRBD2 (5 bases each). In germline, CDR1 is SEHNR, CDR2 FQNEAQ (reference sequence). The V end was cut by 0 bases, the J end by 2 bases, with 15 bases between. CDR3 length equals 17 residues.